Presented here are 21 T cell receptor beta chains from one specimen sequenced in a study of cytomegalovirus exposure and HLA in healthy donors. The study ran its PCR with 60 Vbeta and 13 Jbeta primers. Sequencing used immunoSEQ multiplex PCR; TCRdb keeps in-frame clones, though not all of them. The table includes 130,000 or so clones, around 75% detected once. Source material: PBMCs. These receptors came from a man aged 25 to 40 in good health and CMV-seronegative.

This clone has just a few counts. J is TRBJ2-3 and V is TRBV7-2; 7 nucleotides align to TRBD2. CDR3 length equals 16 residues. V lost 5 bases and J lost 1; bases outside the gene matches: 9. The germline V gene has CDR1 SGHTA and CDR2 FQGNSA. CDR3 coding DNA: TGTGCCAGCAGCGGAAGCGGGGCCCAAGGCACAGATACGCAGTATTTT. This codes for CASSGSGAQGTDTQYF.

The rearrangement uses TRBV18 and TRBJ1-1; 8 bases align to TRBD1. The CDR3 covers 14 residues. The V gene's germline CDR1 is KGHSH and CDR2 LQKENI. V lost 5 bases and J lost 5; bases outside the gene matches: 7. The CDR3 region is CASSKTGVRTEAFF. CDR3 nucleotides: TGTGCCAGCTCAAAGACAGGGGTTCGGACTGAAGCTTTCTTT. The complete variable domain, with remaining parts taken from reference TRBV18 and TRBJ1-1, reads NAGVMQNPRHLVRRRGQEARLRCSPMKGHSHVYWYRQLPEEGLKFMVYLQKENIIDESGMPKERFSAEFPKEGPSILRIQQVVRGDSAAYFCASSKTGVRTEAFFGQGTRLTVV.

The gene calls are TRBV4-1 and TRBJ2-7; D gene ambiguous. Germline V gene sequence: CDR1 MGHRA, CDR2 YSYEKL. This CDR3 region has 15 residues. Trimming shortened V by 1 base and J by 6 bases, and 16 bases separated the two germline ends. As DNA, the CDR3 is TGCGCCAGCAGCCAAGTCGACACCCGACCAGGCGAGCAGTACTTC. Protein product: CASSQVDTRPGEQYF.

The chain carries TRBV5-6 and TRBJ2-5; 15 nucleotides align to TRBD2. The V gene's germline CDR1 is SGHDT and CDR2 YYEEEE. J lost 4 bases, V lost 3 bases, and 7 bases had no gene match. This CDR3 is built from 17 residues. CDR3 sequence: CASSWTSGGAAGETQYF. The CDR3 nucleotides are TGTGCCAGCAGCTGGACTAGCGGGGGGGCCGCGGGAGAGACCCAGTACTTC.

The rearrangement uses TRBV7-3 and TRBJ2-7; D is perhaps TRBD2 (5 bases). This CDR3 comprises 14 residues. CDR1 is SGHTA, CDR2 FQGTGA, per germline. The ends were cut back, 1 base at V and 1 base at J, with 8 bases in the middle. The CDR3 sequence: CASSLNSGSYEQYF. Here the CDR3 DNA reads TGTGCCAGCAGCTTAAACAGCGGATCCTACGAGCAGTACTTC.

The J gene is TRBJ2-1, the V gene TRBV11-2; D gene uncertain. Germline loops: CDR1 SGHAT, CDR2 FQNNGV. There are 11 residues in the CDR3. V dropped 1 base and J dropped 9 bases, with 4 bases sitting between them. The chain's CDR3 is CASSLGGEQFF. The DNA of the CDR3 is TGTGCCAGCAGCTTAGGCGGTGAGCAGTTCTTC.

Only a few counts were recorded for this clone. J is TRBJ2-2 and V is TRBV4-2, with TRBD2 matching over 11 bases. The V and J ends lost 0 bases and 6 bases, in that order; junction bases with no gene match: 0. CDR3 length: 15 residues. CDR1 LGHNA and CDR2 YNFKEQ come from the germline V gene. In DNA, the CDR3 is TGTGCCAGCAGCCAAGATAGCGGGGGGGCCGGGGAGCTGTTTTTT. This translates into CASSQDSGGAGELFF.

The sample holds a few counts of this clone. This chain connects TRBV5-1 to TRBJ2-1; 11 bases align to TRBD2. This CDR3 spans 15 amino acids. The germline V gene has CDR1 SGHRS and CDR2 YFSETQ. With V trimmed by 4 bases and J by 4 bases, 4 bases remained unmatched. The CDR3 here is CASSMTSGAYNEQFF. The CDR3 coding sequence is TGCGCCAGCAGCATGACTAGCGGGGCTTACAATGAGCAGTTCTTC.

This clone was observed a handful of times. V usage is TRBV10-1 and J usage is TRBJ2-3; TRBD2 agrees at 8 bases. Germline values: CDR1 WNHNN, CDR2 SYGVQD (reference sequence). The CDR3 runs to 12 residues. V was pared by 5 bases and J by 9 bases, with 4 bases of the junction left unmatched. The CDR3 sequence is CASSTSGRTQYF. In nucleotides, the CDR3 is TGCGCCAGCAGTACTAGCGGTCGAACGCAGTATTTT.

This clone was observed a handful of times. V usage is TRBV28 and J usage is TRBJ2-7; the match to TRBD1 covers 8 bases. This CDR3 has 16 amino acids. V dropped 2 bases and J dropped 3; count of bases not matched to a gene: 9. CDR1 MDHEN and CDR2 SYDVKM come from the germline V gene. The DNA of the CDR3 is TGTGCCAGCAGTTTACCCTACGGGACAGGAAACTACGAGCAGTACTTC. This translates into CASSLPYGTGNYEQYF.

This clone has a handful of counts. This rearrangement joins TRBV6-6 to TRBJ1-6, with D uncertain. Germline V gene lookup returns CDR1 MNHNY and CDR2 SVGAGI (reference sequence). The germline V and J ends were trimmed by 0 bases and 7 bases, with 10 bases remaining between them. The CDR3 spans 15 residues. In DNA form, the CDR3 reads TGTGCCAGCAGTTACTCGTCTGGGAGGAATTCACCCCTCCACTTT. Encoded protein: CASSYSSGRNSPLHF.

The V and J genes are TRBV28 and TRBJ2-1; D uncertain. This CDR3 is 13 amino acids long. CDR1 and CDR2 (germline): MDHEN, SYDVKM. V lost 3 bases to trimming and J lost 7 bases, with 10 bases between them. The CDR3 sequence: CASSLPTGNEQFF. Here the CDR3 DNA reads TGTGCCAGCAGTTTGCCTACCGGGAATGAGCAGTTCTTC.

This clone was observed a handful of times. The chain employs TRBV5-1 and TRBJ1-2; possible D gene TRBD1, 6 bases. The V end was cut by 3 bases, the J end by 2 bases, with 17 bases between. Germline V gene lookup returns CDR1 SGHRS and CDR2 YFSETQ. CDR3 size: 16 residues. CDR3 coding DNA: TGCGCCAGCAGCTCAACTCCCAACCAGGGGAACTATGGCTACACCTTC. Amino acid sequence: CASSSTPNQGNYGYTF. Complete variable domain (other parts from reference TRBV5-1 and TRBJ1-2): KAGVTQTPRYLIKTRGQQVTLSCSPISGHRSVSWYQQTPGQGLQFLFEYFSETQRNKGNFPGRFSGRQFSNSRSEMNVSTLELGDSALYLCASSSTPNQGNYGYTFGSGTRLTVV.

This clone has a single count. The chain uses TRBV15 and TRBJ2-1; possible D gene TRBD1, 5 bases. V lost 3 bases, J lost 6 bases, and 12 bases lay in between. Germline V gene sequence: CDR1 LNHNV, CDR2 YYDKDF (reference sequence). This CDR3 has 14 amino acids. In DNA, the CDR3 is TGTGCCACCAGCAGCAGGGATGTGGGCAATGAGCAGTTCTTC. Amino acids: CATSSRDVGNEQFF.

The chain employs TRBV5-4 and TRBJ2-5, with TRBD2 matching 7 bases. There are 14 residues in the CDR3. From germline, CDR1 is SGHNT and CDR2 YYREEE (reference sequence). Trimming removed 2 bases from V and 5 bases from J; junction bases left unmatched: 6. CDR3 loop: CASSLVGGPETQYF. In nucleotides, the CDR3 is TGTGCCAGCAGCTTAGTGGGAGGGCCGGAGACCCAGTACTTC. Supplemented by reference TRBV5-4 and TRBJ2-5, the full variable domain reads ETGVTQSPTHLIKTRGQQVTLRCSSQSGHNTVSWYQQALGQGPQFIFQYYREEENGRGNFPPRFSGLQFPNYSSELNVNALELDDSALYLCASSLVGGPETQYFGPGTRLLVL.

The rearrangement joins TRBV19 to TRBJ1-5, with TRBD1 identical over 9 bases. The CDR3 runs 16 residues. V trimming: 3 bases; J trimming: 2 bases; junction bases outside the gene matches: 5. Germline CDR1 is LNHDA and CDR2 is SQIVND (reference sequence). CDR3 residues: CASSMATGGGNQPQHF. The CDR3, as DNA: TGTGCCAGTAGTATGGCAACAGGGGGCGGCAATCAGCCCCAGCATTTT.

CDR3: CASSSGLGEQYF. DNA for the CDR3: TGTGCCAGCAGCTCGGGACTTGGCGAGCAGTACTTC. The chain couples TRBV7-3 to TRBJ2-7; perhaps TRBD2 as D (6 bases). This CDR3 region has 12 residues. The V gene's germline CDR1 is SGHTA and CDR2 FQGTGA. Trimming took off 4 bases at V and 6 bases at J, with 10 bases between the two ends.

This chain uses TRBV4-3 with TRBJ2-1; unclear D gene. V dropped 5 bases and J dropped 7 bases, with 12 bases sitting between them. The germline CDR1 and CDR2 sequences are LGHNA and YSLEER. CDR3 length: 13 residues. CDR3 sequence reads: CASSSQVENEQFF. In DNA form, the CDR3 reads TGCGCCAGCAGCTCTCAGGTGGAAAATGAGCAGTTCTTC.

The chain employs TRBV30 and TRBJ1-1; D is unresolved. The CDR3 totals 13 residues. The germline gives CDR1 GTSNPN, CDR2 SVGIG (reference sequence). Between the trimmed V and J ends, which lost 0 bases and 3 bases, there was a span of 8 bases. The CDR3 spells CAWSVRADTEAFF. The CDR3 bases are TGTGCCTGGAGTGTACGAGCGGACACTGAAGCTTTCTTT.

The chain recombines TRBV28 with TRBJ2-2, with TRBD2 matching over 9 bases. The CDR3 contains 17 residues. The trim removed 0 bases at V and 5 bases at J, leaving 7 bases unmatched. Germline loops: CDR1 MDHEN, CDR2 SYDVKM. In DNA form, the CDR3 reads TGTGCCAGCAGTTTATGGTTGCGGGAGGGCCCAACCGGGGAGCTGTTTTTT. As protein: CASSLWLREGPTGELFF.

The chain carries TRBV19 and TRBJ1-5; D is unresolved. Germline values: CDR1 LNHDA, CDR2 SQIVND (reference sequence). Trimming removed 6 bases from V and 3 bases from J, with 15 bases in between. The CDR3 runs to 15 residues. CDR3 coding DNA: TGTGCCAGTAGCCCTCTTTTAGATCACAATCAGCCCCAGCATTTT. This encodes CASSPLLDHNQPQHF. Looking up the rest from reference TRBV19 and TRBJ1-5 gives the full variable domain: DGGITQSPKYLFRKEGQNVTLSCEQNLNHDAMYWYRQDPGQGLRLIYYSQIVNDFQKGDIAEGYSVSREKKESFPLTVTSAQKNPTAFYLCASSPLLDHNQPQHFGDGTRLSIL.